These 22 T cell receptor beta chains were all obtained from the same sample, sequenced in a study of CD8 T cells in ankylosing spondylitis. MiXCR, run by TCRdb on the 5' RACE reads, gives a single entry per CDR3 protein. The repertoire holds roughly 230,000 distinct CDR3 sequences, with 8% to 11% as singletons. The sample consisted of blood, either unsorted or a sorted T cell fraction (not recorded which). The receptors originated from a male donor with ankylosing spondylitis or in good health (not recorded which).

The chain is built from TRBV7-6 and TRBJ1-1; possible D gene TRBD1, 5 bases. Trimming removed 5 bases from V and 5 bases from J, with 15 bases in between. The CDR3 extends over 14 amino acids. The germline gives CDR1 SGHVS, CDR2 FNYEAQ. The CDR3 sequence is CASSAGGRSTEAFF. CDR3 sequence (DNA): TGTGCCAGCAGCGCCGGGGGGAGATCGACTGAAGCTTTCTTT.

This clonotype was detected many times. The chain couples TRBV15 to TRBJ1-6; 9 nucleotides align to TRBD1. Germline CDR1 and CDR2: LNHNV and YYDKDF (reference sequence). The CDR3 covers 15 residues. Unmatched junction bases numbered 7, after V lost 3 bases and J lost 10 bases. Here the CDR3 reads CATSSLGDRASPLHF. CDR3 DNA sequence: TGTGCCACCAGCAGCCTAGGGGACAGGGCCTCACCCCTCCACTTT.

This clonotype was detected ten times or more. This sequence joins TRBV24-1 and TRBJ2-3, with 8 bases lining up with TRBD1. Germline V gene lookup returns CDR1 KGHDR and CDR2 SFDVKD. This CDR3 region has 18 residues. V was pared by 3 bases and J by 4 bases, with 14 bases of the junction left unmatched. CDR3 DNA: TGTGCCACCAGTGATGCCCCCGGGACAGGTTCATTGCCAGATACGCAGTATTTT. This sequence encodes CATSDAPGTGSLPDTQYF.

This clonotype came up a few times. The CDR3: CASSLGGRGNEQFF. CDR3 sequence (DNA): TGTGCCAGCAGCTTAGGTGGCAGGGGCAATGAGCAGTTCTTC. The genes are TRBV7-8 and TRBJ2-1; D is possibly TRBD1 (6 bases). Germline lookup yields CDR1 SGHVS and CDR2 FQNEAQ. The CDR3 is 14 amino acids. V was shortened by 1 base and J by 6 bases, with 10 bases between the two germline ends. The full variable domain, its missing parts supplied by reference TRBV7-8 and TRBJ2-1, is GAGVSQSPRYKVAKRGQDVALRCDPISGHVSLFWYQQALGQGPEFLTYFQNEAQLDKSGLPSDRFFAERPEGSVSTLKIQRTQQEDSAVYLCASSLGGRGNEQFFGPGTRLTVL.

The rearrangement links TRBV3-1 to TRBJ2-6, with D possibly being TRBD1 (5 bases). The CDR3 covers 17 residues. The germline V gene encodes CDR1 LGHDT and CDR2 YNNKEL (reference sequence). Trimming removed 0 bases at V and 1 base at J, with 10 bases between. The CDR3 here is CASSQEVGLSGANVLTF. For the CDR3, the DNA is TGTGCCAGCAGCCAAGAAGTGGGGCTGTCTGGGGCCAACGTCCTGACTTTC.

This clonotype was counted at least ten times. The genes are TRBV5-6 and TRBJ2-1; D is unclear. The V end lost 2 bases, the J end lost 4 bases, and 10 bases lay between the germline ends. CDR1 SGHDT and CDR2 YYEEEE come from the germline V gene. The CDR3 totals 14 residues. The CDR3 DNA follows: TGTGCCAGCAGCTTCGGGCTAGGGTACAATGAGCAGTTCTTC. Amino acid sequence: CASSFGLGYNEQFF. Together with reference TRBV5-6 and TRBJ2-1, the CDR3 gives the full variable domain: DAGVTQSPTHLIKTRGQQVTLRCSPKSGHDTVSWYQQALGQGPQFIFQYYEEEERQRGNFPDRFSGHQFPNYSSELNVNALLLGDSALYLCASSFGLGYNEQFFGPGTRLTVL.

This clonotype occurred many times. The gene calls are TRBV20-1 and TRBJ2-1, with TRBD1 identical over 9 bases. Germline V lookup: CDR1 DFQATT, CDR2 SNEGSKA (reference sequence). The CDR3 is 14 amino acids. The J segment lost 6 bases and the V segment lost 5 bases, leaving 8 bases of the junction unmatched. The CDR3 spells CSAALDRGINEQFF. The CDR3 DNA sequence: TGCAGTGCTGCCCTCGACAGGGGGATCAATGAGCAGTTCTTC.

At least ten counts were recorded for this clonotype. J is TRBJ1-2 and V is TRBV20-1; D perhaps matches TRBD1 (5 bases). The CDR3 loop spans 14 amino acids. V dropped 4 bases and J dropped 5 bases, with 17 bases sitting between them. CDR1 DFQATT and CDR2 SNEGSKA come from the germline V gene (reference sequence). CDR3 amino acids: CSAIRDGVLYGYTF. For the CDR3, the DNA is TGCAGTGCTATTAGGGACGGCGTCCTTTATGGCTACACCTTC.

In this sample, this clonotype turned up a few times. The CDR3 DNA reads TGCAGTGCTTCGGCTAGAGGGCAAGAGACCCAGTACTTC. Its translation is CSASARGQETQYF. This sequence joins TRBV20-1 and TRBJ2-5; D is possibly TRBD2 (5 bases). Deletions cut 5 bases from V and 2 bases from J, with 12 bases between. Germline V gives CDR1 DFQATT, CDR2 SNEGSKA (reference sequence). This CDR3 comprises 13 residues.

This clonotype was recorded at least ten times. This chain joins TRBV7-9 and TRBJ1-2, with TRBD1 matching 7 bases. The germline gives CDR1 SEHNR, CDR2 FQNEAQ (reference sequence). The CDR3 runs to 15 residues. The ends lost 5 bases at V and 4 bases at J; junction bases unmatched: 10. The CDR3 spells CASSRSDREPYGYTF. For the CDR3, the DNA is TGTGCCAGCAGCAGAAGCGACAGGGAACCCTATGGCTACACCTTC.

In its sample, this clonotype was seen many times. V and J are TRBV12-3 or TRBV12-4 and TRBJ2-3; 7 bases line up with TRBD1. The CDR3 loop spans 15 amino acids. Trimming cost V 6 bases and J 4 bases; bases outside gene matches: 10. The CDR3 nucleotides are TGTGCCAGCAGCCCGGGGACAGTTTTTGCAGATACGCAGTATTTT. It codes for CASSPGTVFADTQYF.

This clonotype has a count of ten or more. V and J are TRBV19 and TRBJ1-2; D is perhaps TRBD1 (6 bases). The CDR3 length is 14 residues. The V gene lost 11 bases and the J gene lost 0 bases, with 16 bases spanning the gap. In germline, CDR1 is LNHDA, CDR2 SQIVND (reference sequence). For the CDR3, the DNA is TGTGCCTGGGGGGGCGGAGGCTCTAACTATGGCTACACCTTC. Translation gives CAWGGGGSNYGYTF.

The V gene is TRBV4-1, the J gene TRBJ2-3; unclear D gene. The germline gives CDR1 MGHRA, CDR2 YSYEKL. V lost 0 bases and J lost 6, with 7 bases in between. This CDR3 has 13 amino acids. The DNA for the CDR3 is TGCGCCAGCAGCCAAGAGGCCGTCGATACGCAGTATTTT. Amino acid sequence: CASSQEAVDTQYF.

This clonotype was picked up many times. The chain joins TRBV25-1 to TRBJ2-1; 8 bases match TRBD1. The CDR3 has 15 residues. The V gene's germline CDR1 is MGHDK and CDR2 SYGVNS. V shed 8 bases, J shed 7 bases, and the junction held 13 bases outside the gene matches. The CDR3 loop is CASGQGQMSGNEQFF. As DNA, the CDR3 is TGTGCCAGCGGACAGGGTCAGATGAGTGGAAATGAGCAGTTCTTC. The full variable domain, with the rest looked up from reference TRBV25-1 and TRBJ2-1, is EADIYQTPRYLVIGTGKKITLECSQTMGHDKMYWYQQDPGMELHLIHYSYGVNSTEKGDLSSESTVSRIRTEHFPLTLESARPSHTSQYLCASGQGQMSGNEQFFGPGTRLTVL.

Many counts were recorded for this clonotype. The chain combines TRBV20-1 with TRBJ1-3; D might be TRBD1 (5 bases). The V gene's germline CDR1 is DFQATT and CDR2 SNEGSKA (reference sequence). Trimming removed 5 bases from V and 4 bases from J, with 12 bases in between. The CDR3 consists of 13 residues. CDR3 in amino acids: CSAARDLGNTIYF. CDR3 DNA sequence: TGCAGTGCTGCCCGGGACCTCGGAAACACCATATATTTT.

There are many counts of this clonotype. The J gene is TRBJ1-6, the V gene TRBV10-3; 10 nucleotides line up with TRBD1. V dropped 11 bases and J dropped 6; count of bases not matched to a gene: 10. CDR3 size: 15 residues. The germline CDR1 and CDR2 sequences are ENHRY and SYGVKD. CDR3 amino acids: CAAQRDRGGNSPLHF. Here the CDR3 DNA reads TGTGCCGCCCAAAGGGACAGGGGCGGTAATTCACCCCTCCACTTT.

The chain has TRBV5-1 and TRBJ2-6; 7 bases are a match to TRBD1. J gave up 6 bases and V 2 bases, and 11 bases lay outside the gene matches. This CDR3 comprises 17 residues. CDR1 SGHRS and CDR2 YFSETQ come from the germline V gene. CDR3 amino acids: CASSFGQEALSANVLTF. The CDR3 bases are TGCGCCAGCAGCTTTGGACAGGAGGCGCTTTCGGCCAACGTCCTGACTTTC.

The chain carries TRBV10-3 and TRBJ2-1, with 7 bases fitting TRBD2. CDR3 length: 16 residues. In germline, CDR1 is ENHRY, CDR2 SYGVKD. J gave up 2 bases and V 6 bases, and 10 bases lay outside the gene matches. CDR3 in amino acids: CAISSLQAGAYNEQFF. Written as DNA, the CDR3 is TGTGCCATCAGCTCCCTACAGGCGGGAGCCTACAATGAGCAGTTCTTC.

This clonotype appeared a few times. This rearrangement joins TRBV3-1 to TRBJ2-3, with 11 positions matching TRBD2. The CDR3 has 14 residues. Germline assignment: CDR1 LGHDT and CDR2 YNNKEL (reference sequence). With V trimmed by 2 bases and J by 6 bases, 1 base remained unmatched. The DNA for the CDR3 is TGTGCCAGCAGCCAACTAGCGGGGGGCGATACGCAGTATTTT. Translated, it gives CASSQLAGGDTQYF.

This clonotype showed up many times. The rearrangement joins TRBV4-2 to TRBJ2-7; unclear D gene. Germline V gives CDR1 LGHNA, CDR2 YNFKEQ. Trimming shortened V by 0 bases and J by 0 bases, and 9 bases separated the two germline ends. This CDR3 is built from 15 residues. In nucleotides, the CDR3 is TGTGCCAGCAGCCAAGATCGAGGTGTCTCCTACGAGCAGTACTTC. It specifies CASSQDRGVSYEQYF.

The chain uses TRBV20-1 and TRBJ2-3, with a possible D match to TRBD2 (6 bases). The CDR3 is made up of 15 amino acids. CDR1 and CDR2 (germline): DFQATT, SNEGSKA (reference sequence). Trimming took 3 bases from V and 0 from J, leaving 13 bases between them. The DNA for the CDR3 is TGCAGTGCTAGTGGAGGGGCAACTAGCACAGATACGCAGTATTTT. This encodes CSASGGATSTDTQYF.

In this sample, this clonotype turned up a few times. The chain carries TRBV5-1 and TRBJ2-3; no clear D gene. CDR3 length equals 14 residues. Deletions cut 4 bases from V and 5 bases from J, with 14 bases between. The germline V gene has CDR1 SGHRS and CDR2 YFSETQ. The CDR3 nucleotides read TGCGCCAGCAGCGACGAAGACGGGTTAGATACGCAGTATTTT. Its protein is CASSDEDGLDTQYF.